Listed below are T cell receptor beta chains from one sample, sequenced in a study of OX40 agonist ivuxolimab in advanced cancers. Produced via immunoSEQ multiplex PCR; TCRdb's table is partial and in-frame only. Of about 80,000 clones in the sample, roughly 85% were seen once. This sample comprised CD4+ or CD8+ T cells sorted from blood, obtained in a trial of the OX40 agonist ivuxolimab. The receptors here all came from an adult with an advanced solid tumor such as melanoma, head and neck, liver or kidney cancer. CDR3s include the opening cysteine and the closing phenylalanine or tryptophan. The D gene is left open where the match is weak. Where a row states a size, it is once, few, many or the class of an expanded clone; other rows omit it.

abundance	d_gene	v_gene	j_gene	CDR3nt	CDR3aa
-	TRBD1	TRBV27	TRBJ1-6	TGTGCCAGCAGAACGACAGGGGGCACATCACCCCTCCACTTT	CASRTTGGTSPLHF
-	-	TRBV7-2	TRBJ1-2	TGTGCCAGCAGATTCACAGGCGGGGGGGACTATGGCTACACCTTC	CASRFTGGGDYGYTF
-	-	TRBV10-1	TRBJ2-6	TGCGCCAGCCCGGATGTCTCTGGGGCCAACGTCCTGACTTTC	CASPDVSGANVLTF
-	TRBD1	TRBV4-3	TRBJ2-3	TGCGCCAGCAGCCAAGATTCCGGCAGGGGGCGGGATACGCAGTATTTT	CASSQDSGRGRDTQYF
-	-	TRBV7-2	TRBJ1-5	TGTGCCAGCAGCTTAGATCGGGGGAATCAGCCCCAGCATTTT	CASSLDRGNQPQHF
-	-	TRBV12-5	TRBJ2-7	TGTGCTAGTGGTTTGGGGTACGAGCAGTACTTC	CASGLGYEQYF
-	-	TRBV6-1	TRBJ2-1	TGTGCCAGCTCACTTAGCCGTGAGGGGGGGCAGTTCTTC	CASSLSREGGQFF
-	-	TRBV6-5	TRBJ1-2	TGTGCCAGCAGTTACTTAGTCAGGGGTGGAGATGGCTACACCTTC	CASSYLVRGGDGYTF
-	-	TRBV7-4	TRBJ2-7	TGTGCCAGCAGCTTTAGGGGGGTCAACGAGCAGTACTTC	CASSFRGVNEQYF
-	-	TRBV2	TRBJ2-1	TGTGCCAGCAGACCCCGGGGGTGGCACAATGAGCAGTTCTTC	CASRPRGWHNEQFF
few	TRBD1	TRBV15	TRBJ1-2	TGTGCCACCAGCAGAGGGGACAGGGAAGGTGGCTACACCTTC	CATSRGDREGGYTF
-	-	TRBV5-1	TRBJ1-2	TGCGCCAGCAGCTGGGAGGAAAACTATGGCTACACCTTC	CASSWEENYGYTF
once	-	TRBV2	TRBJ2-3	TGTGCCAGCATGGAGGGAGTCTACTTCACAGATACGCAGTATTTT	CASMEGVYFTDTQYF
-	TRBD1	TRBV5-1	TRBJ2-7	TGCGCCAGCAGCGTCGGGACAGTCTACGAGCAGTACTTC	CASSVGTVYEQYF
few	-	TRBV29-1	TRBJ1-2	TGCAGCCTCGACAGGCAGTATGGCTACACCTTC	CSLDRQYGYTF
-	-	TRBV4-1	TRBJ2-7	TGCGCCAGCAGCCACTCCGAGGGCGGGGTCTACGAGCAGTACTTC	CASSHSEGGVYEQYF
-	-	TRBV7-2	TRBJ2-3	TGTGCCAGCAGCTTAGGGGGAGTCAGAGGGTCGCAGTATTTT	CASSLGGVRGSQYF
-	TRBD2	TRBV4-2	TRBJ2-1	TGTGCCAGCAGCCAAGAAGCCGATTTTAGCGGGATTTACAATGAGCAGTTCTTC	CASSQEADFSGIYNEQFF
-	-	TRBV5-1	TRBJ1-2	TGCGCCAGCAGCTTGGGGACAGCAGCTAACTATGGCTACACCTTC	CASSLGTAANYGYTF
-	-	TRBV5-5	TRBJ2-7	TGTGCCAGCAGCTTGGAGACTGGGTTCTTGGAGCAGTACTTC	CASSLETGFLEQYF
-	TRBD2	TRBV7-9	TRBJ2-5	TGTGCCAGCAGCTTAGCCTCGACCATGACGGGAGGAGCGAGGGAGACCCAGTACTTC	CASSLASTMTGGARETQYF
-	-	TRBV2	TRBJ1-4	TGTGCCAGCAGTGCACAGGGCGTCACTAATGAAAAACTGTTTTTT	CASSAQGVTNEKLFF
-	-	TRBV25-1	TRBJ1-1	TGTGCCAGTACCAGGGGGAACACTGAAGCTTTCTTT	CASTRGNTEAFF
-	-	TRBV5-1	TRBJ2-5	TGCGCCAGCAGCCCTGGTCCGGAGGAGACCCAGTACTTC	CASSPGPEETQYF
-	-	TRBV2	TRBJ2-7	TGTGCCAGCAGTGAGGATCCCGGGAACCCCTACGAGCAGTACTTC	CASSEDPGNPYEQYF
-	-	TRBV10-2	TRBJ2-7	TGCGCCAGCAGTGAAGATATCCGGACCTACGAGCAGTACTTC	CASSEDIRTYEQYF
-	-	TRBV29-1	TRBJ2-7	TGCAGCGTTGGCCCCTCCGTGAGGAGCACCTCCTACGAGCAGTACTTC	CSVGPSVRSTSYEQYF
-	-	TRBV5-6	TRBJ1-1	TGTGCCAGCAGCTTCTATATGAACACTGAAGCTTTCTTT	CASSFYMNTEAFF
-	-	TRBV5-6	TRBJ1-2	TGTGCCAGCAGCTGGGGGGGCTACAGGGTGAACTATGGCTACACCTTC	CASSWGGYRVNYGYTF